The 30 T cell receptor beta chains below all came from one sample that was sequenced in a study of T-cell reconstitution after alpha-beta-depleted transplantation in children. The library targeted TCRbeta and was prepared with unique molecular identifiers. Each CDR3 protein is one row after TCRdb ran MiXCR on the PCR reads. This sample has hundreds of thousands of distinct CDR3 sequences; about an eighth occur once, and the top ten carry around 0.8%. Sequenced here: PBMCs, sampled before TCRalphabeta/CD19-depleted stem cell transplant. The receptors here all came from a girl aged 2-10 years with congenital amegakaryocytic thrombocytopenia, due to receive a stem cell transplant.

This clonotype came up a few times. The chain uses TRBV29-1 and TRBJ2-1; perhaps TRBD2 as D (6 bases). The CDR3 has 14 amino acids. Germline loops: CDR1 SQVTM, CDR2 ANQGSEA. V was pared by 3 bases and J by 0 bases, with 9 bases between. CDR3 DNA sequence: TGCAGCGTTGACCGGGACTTCTCCTACAATGAGCAGTTCTTC. This encodes CSVDRDFSYNEQFF.

The chain links TRBV7-9 to TRBJ2-5; possibly TRBD2 for D (6 bases). Trimming cost V 5 bases and J 2 bases, with 15 bases left between them. The CDR3 is 15 residues long. Germline CDR1 and CDR2: SEHNR and FQNEAQ (reference sequence). This CDR3 is CASSGMGLEQETQYF. CDR3 sequence (DNA): TGTGCCAGCAGCGGTATGGGACTCGAACAAGAGACCCAGTACTTC.

This clonotype was detected a few times. The CDR3 region is CSATPMVPGNTIYF. The DNA for the CDR3 is TGCAGTGCTACCCCCATGGTGCCTGGAAACACCATATATTTT. The chain uses TRBV20-1 and TRBJ1-3; no definite D call. The CDR3 has 14 residues. Germline CDR1 reads DFQATT; CDR2 reads SNEGSKA (reference sequence). V lost 4 bases and J lost 2, with 12 bases in between.

This chain connects TRBV2 to TRBJ2-3, with D maybe TRBD2 (6 bases). Germline V gene sequence: CDR1 SNHLY, CDR2 FYNNEI. The CDR3 runs to 14 residues. V was cut by 5 bases and J by 2 bases, with 11 bases left in between. The CDR3 sequence: CASSRDLYTDTQYF. CDR3 coding DNA: TGTGCCAGCAGTCGGGACTTATACACAGATACGCAGTATTTT.

This clonotype was recorded many times. The V call is TRBV27, the J call TRBJ1-5, with a weak D call TRBD1 (6 bases). The CDR3 spans 19 residues. Per germline, CDR1 MNHEY and CDR2 SMNVEV (reference sequence). The germline V and J ends were trimmed by 1 base and 3 bases, with 22 bases remaining between them. The CDR3 sequence is CASSLYSQTGTNLNQPQHF. CDR3 nucleotides: TGTGCCAGCAGTTTATATTCCCAAACAGGGACCAACCTCAATCAGCCCCAGCATTTT.

The chain links TRBV3-1 to TRBJ2-5, with TRBD1 as a possible D gene (6 bases). This CDR3 is built from 15 residues. Trimming pared 7 bases from V and 2 bases from J, leaving 17 bases between. The germline CDR1 and CDR2 sequences are LGHDT and YNNKEL (reference sequence). The CDR3 coding sequence is TGTGCCAGCAACCGCGGACAGATATTACAAGAGACCCAGTACTTC. It is translated as CASNRGQILQETQYF.

This clonotype has a count of ten or more. The chain carries TRBV20-1 and TRBJ1-1; the D gene is possibly TRBD1 (5 bases). The germline V gene encodes CDR1 DFQATT and CDR2 SNEGSKA (reference sequence). The CDR3 extends over 14 amino acids. V was pared by 4 bases and J by 4 bases, with 16 bases between. The chain's CDR3 is CSAKGWGVATEAFF. The CDR3 bases are TGCAGTGCTAAGGGTTGGGGGGTGGCCACTGAAGCTTTCTTT.

In its sample, this clonotype was seen many times. V and J are TRBV4-2 and TRBJ1-3; D not certain. CDR3 length: 14 residues. The V gene lost 4 bases and the J gene lost 2 bases, with 9 bases spanning the gap. Germline-derived CDR1 and CDR2 are LGHNA and YNFKEQ. The CDR3 is CASSPTDAGNTIYF. The CDR3 DNA reads TGTGCCAGCAGCCCCACTGATGCTGGAAACACCATATATTTT.

This clonotype was counted many times. The genes are TRBV7-6 and TRBJ2-1; possible D gene TRBD1, 6 bases. Deletions cut 4 bases from V and 12 bases from J, with 16 bases between. The CDR3 spans 13 residues. The germline V gene has CDR1 SGHVS and CDR2 FNYEAQ. CDR3 loop: CASSWGDRSVQFF. The CDR3 nucleotides read TGTGCCAGCAGCTGGGGCGACAGGAGCGTGCAGTTCTTC.

The V gene is TRBV29-1, the J gene TRBJ2-7, with D possibly being TRBD1 (6 bases). The CDR3 runs to 13 residues. Deletions cut 4 bases from V and 7 bases from J, with 17 bases between. Germline V gives CDR1 SQVTM, CDR2 ANQGSEA. This CDR3 reads CSVAPRNGQEQYF. The CDR3 DNA is TGCAGCGTTGCCCCCCGCAACGGACAGGAGCAGTACTTC.

The gene calls are TRBV12-3 or TRBV12-4 and TRBJ2-1, with D possibly being TRBD2 (5 bases). Trimming left V 3 bases short and J 6 bases short, with 15 bases between. This CDR3 has 15 amino acids. CDR3 in amino acids: CASSFGPSGLNEQFF. CDR3 nucleotides: TGTGCCAGCAGTTTTGGCCCCAGCGGTCTCAATGAGCAGTTCTTC.

This clonotype was seen at least ten times. The rearrangement uses TRBV28 and TRBJ2-3; D is undetermined. Trimming took off 7 bases at V and 6 bases at J, with 14 bases between the two ends. The CDR3 has 13 amino acids. The germline CDR1 and CDR2 sequences are MDHEN and SYDVKM. CDR3 amino acids: CASTYRLTDTQYF. CDR3 sequence (DNA): TGTGCCAGCACTTATCGGCTGACGGATACGCAGTATTTT. Full variable domain (rest looked up from reference TRBV28 and TRBJ2-3): DVKVTQSSRYLVKRTGEKVFLECVQDMDHENMFWYRQDPGLGLRLIYFSYDVKMKEKGDIPEGYSVSREKKERFSLILESASTNQTSMYLCASTYRLTDTQYFGPGTRLTVL.

This clonotype was recorded a few times. This chain links TRBV5-1 with TRBJ2-1; the D call may be TRBD1 or TRBD2 (5 bases each). With 1 base removed from V and 4 bases from J, the gap between germline ends came to 21 bases. Per the germline V gene, CDR1 is SGHRS and CDR2 is YFSETQ. This CDR3 contains 18 residues. The CDR3 DNA reads as TGCGCCAGCAGCTTGTTCCAGACCGGGACCCACAAATACAATGAGCAGTTCTTC. Protein sequence: CASSLFQTGTHKYNEQFF.

The chain couples TRBV5-1 to TRBJ2-5; TRBD2 matches at 14 bases. V lost 1 base to trimming and J lost 5 bases; unmatched junction nucleotides: 1. The CDR3 runs to 15 residues. Per germline, CDR1 SGHRS and CDR2 YFSETQ. In nucleotides, the CDR3 is TGCGCCAGCAGCTTGAGACTAGCGGGAGGGGAGACCCAGTACTTC. Protein sequence: CASSLRLAGGETQYF.

Many counts were recorded for this clonotype. The V and J genes are TRBV7-9 and TRBJ2-2; no reliable D call. Germline V lookup: CDR1 SEHNR, CDR2 FQNEAQ (reference sequence). The CDR3 covers 13 residues. V was shortened by 8 bases and J by 0 bases, with 7 bases between the two germline ends. CDR3 sequence (DNA): TGTGCCAGCGCTCTCCCGAACACCGGGGAGCTGTTTTTT. Residues: CASALPNTGELFF.

This clonotype turned up a few times. The gene calls are TRBV7-2 and TRBJ2-5; possible D gene TRBD2, 6 bases. Trimming cost V 5 bases and J 5 bases, with 21 bases left between them. This CDR3 comprises 16 residues. CDR1 and CDR2 from the germline V gene are SGHTA and FQGNSA. The CDR3 sequence: CASSIGTLGHVETQYF. The CDR3 DNA follows: TGTGCCAGCAGCATCGGGACTTTGGGTCATGTGGAGACCCAGTACTTC.

The chain recombines TRBV30 with TRBJ1-1, with 8 bases matching TRBD1. V was clipped by 2 bases and J by 6 bases; unmatched bases: 11. The CDR3 is made up of 15 amino acids. The germline CDR1 and CDR2 sequences are GTSNPN and SVGIG (reference sequence). In nucleotides, the CDR3 is TGTGCCTGGAGTACTCCGGACAGGGTGGTCCCTGAAGCTTTCTTT. Translation gives CAWSTPDRVVPEAFF. Variable domain in full (rest from reference TRBV30 and TRBJ1-1): SQTIHQWPATLVQPVGSPLSLECTVEGTSNPNLYWYRQAAGRGLQLLFYSVGIGQISSEVPQNLSASRPQDRQFILSSKKLLLSDSGFYLCAWSTPDRVVPEAFFGQGTRLTVV.

There are a few counts of this clonotype. The chain carries TRBV14 and TRBJ2-5; 9 nucleotides agree with TRBD1. The CDR3 loop spans 13 amino acids. Trimming cost V 3 bases and J 9 bases; bases outside gene matches: 5. CDR1 and CDR2 (germline): SGHDN, FVKESK. CDR3 coding DNA: TGTGCCAGCAGCCAGGAGACAGGGGGGCCCCAGTACTTC. Translation: CASSQETGGPQYF.

This clonotype was observed many times. This chain uses TRBV5-1 with TRBJ2-1; 9 positions match TRBD2. With 3 bases clipped from V and 2 bases from J, the junction kept 3 bases outside the gene matches. Per germline, CDR1 SGHRS and CDR2 YFSETQ. The CDR3 runs 15 residues. This CDR3 reads CASSSTSGPYNEQFF. For the CDR3, the DNA is TGCGCCAGCAGCTCGACTAGCGGTCCCTACAATGAGCAGTTCTTC. Complete variable domain (other parts from reference TRBV5-1 and TRBJ2-1): KAGVTQTPRYLIKTRGQQVTLSCSPISGHRSVSWYQQTPGQGLQFLFEYFSETQRNKGNFPGRFSGRQFSNSRSEMNVSTLELGDSALYLCASSSTSGPYNEQFFGPGTRLTVL.

This clonotype was recorded a few times. The V call is TRBV20-1, the J call TRBJ2-1, with TRBD2 matching over 7 bases. Trimming removed 0 bases from V and 9 bases from J; junction bases left unmatched: 8. CDR1 DFQATT and CDR2 SNEGSKA come from the germline V gene (reference sequence). The CDR3 is made up of 14 amino acids. The CDR3 sequence: CSARDQGRAVEQFF. In DNA form, the CDR3 reads TGCAGTGCTAGAGATCAAGGGAGGGCCGTTGAGCAGTTCTTC.

The chain is built from TRBV4-1 and TRBJ1-2; the match to TRBD1 covers 10 bases. There are 14 residues in the CDR3. Germline V gene data show CDR1 as MGHRA and CDR2 as YSYEKL. V gave up 3 bases and J gave up 7 bases; unmatched junction bases: 5. Here the CDR3 reads CASSHPGTGAGYTF. As DNA, the CDR3 is TGCGCCAGCAGCCACCCCGGGACAGGGGCTGGCTACACCTTC.

The chain links TRBV19 to TRBJ1-5; 8 bases are a match to TRBD1. Germline V gene data show CDR1 as LNHDA and CDR2 as SQIVND (reference sequence). This CDR3 comprises 15 residues. J lost 5 bases, V lost 6 bases, and 9 bases had no gene match. The CDR3 DNA reads as TGTGCCAGTAGCCTGGCGGACAGGGACGATCAGCCCCAGCATTTT. It specifies CASSLADRDDQPQHF.

This clonotype was counted ten times or more. The chain couples TRBV12-3 or TRBV12-4 to TRBJ1-1; D not resolved. CDR3 length: 11 residues. Trimming stripped 6 bases from V and 6 bases from J, with 8 bases between. The CDR3: CASRSVAEAFF. CDR3 nucleotide sequence: TGTGCCAGCAGATCGGTGGCTGAAGCTTTCTTT.

There are many counts of this clonotype. The chain joins TRBV20-1 to TRBJ2-2; 8 bases fit TRBD1. Trimming took 5 bases from V and 7 from J; bases not matched to a gene: 9. The CDR3 has 14 amino acids. In germline, CDR1 is DFQATT, CDR2 SNEGSKA (reference sequence). The CDR3 reads CSARSRGLGGELFF. The CDR3 nucleotides read TGCAGTGCTCGGAGCAGGGGGCTAGGCGGGGAGCTGTTTTTT.

A few counts support this clonotype. The chain employs TRBV7-6 and TRBJ2-2; D may be TRBD2 (7 bases). There are 16 residues in the CDR3. The germline CDR1 and CDR2 sequences are SGHVS and FNYEAQ. With 1 base removed from V and 4 bases from J, the gap between germline ends came to 13 bases. The DNA for the CDR3 is TGTGCCAGCAGCTTAGGAGCGGGACAAATCACCGGGGAGCTGTTTTTT. Amino acids: CASSLGAGQITGELFF.

This clonotype was counted a few times. The chain employs TRBV27 and TRBJ2-6; D possibly corresponds to TRBD1 (5 bases). V was pared by 5 bases and J by 0 bases, with 8 bases between. This CDR3 comprises 15 residues. Per germline, CDR1 MNHEY and CDR2 SMNVEV (reference sequence). DNA of the CDR3: TGTGCCAGCAGTCCACAGGCCTCTGGGGCCAACGTCCTGACTTTC. It specifies CASSPQASGANVLTF.

Only a few counts were recorded for this clonotype. The chain carries TRBV7-8 and TRBJ2-2; possibly TRBD2 for D (5 bases). Deletions cut 2 bases from V and 6 bases from J, with 16 bases between. In germline, CDR1 is SGHVS, CDR2 FQNEAQ. The CDR3 consists of 16 residues. The CDR3, as DNA: TGTGCCAGCAGCTTACCCGATCGAACTAGTTCCGGGGAGCTGTTTTTT. Protein product: CASSLPDRTSSGELFF.

This clonotype turned up a few times. The rearrangement links TRBV20-1 to TRBJ1-1, with D possibly being TRBD1 (6 bases). The germline V gene encodes CDR1 DFQATT and CDR2 SNEGSKA (reference sequence). Trimming cost V 5 bases and J 3 bases, with 13 bases left between them. The CDR3 has 13 residues. The CDR3 sequence is CSASRGLDTEAFF. The CDR3 region has the DNA TGCAGTGCTTCTAGGGGGTTGGACACTGAAGCTTTCTTT.

Ten or more counts support this clonotype. The chain is built from TRBV5-1 and TRBJ1-3; D may be TRBD1 (5 bases). CDR1 SGHRS and CDR2 YFSETQ come from the germline V gene. V was cut by 4 bases and J by 1 base, with 6 bases left in between. CDR3 length equals 13 residues. The CDR3 sequence is CASSRGSGNTIYF. CDR3 in DNA: TGCGCCAGCAGCCGGGGGTCTGGAAACACCATATATTTT.

This clonotype occurred many times. The chain joins TRBV20-1 to TRBJ1-1; tentative D call: TRBD1 (6 bases). This CDR3 region has 15 residues. V was pared by 4 bases and J by 4 bases, with 19 bases between. Germline V lookup: CDR1 DFQATT, CDR2 SNEGSKA (reference sequence). CDR3 region: CSATLNRATGTEAFF. The DNA of the CDR3 is TGCAGTGCTACGCTTAACAGGGCCACCGGCACTGAAGCTTTCTTT.